The 13 T cell receptor beta chains reported below all come from one sample, sequenced in a study of T cell changes during pregnancy in multiple sclerosis. Sequenced by immunoSEQ multiplex PCR; TCRdb stores in-frame clones only, minus some. This table holds 70,000 to 100,000 clones, 92% found once. Sequences were derived from peripheral blood, sampled in the first trimester of pregnancy. All receptors derive from a female donor with multiple sclerosis, enrolled in a pregnancy study.

The J gene is TRBJ2-2, the V gene TRBV6-4; D perhaps matches TRBD2 (5 bases). Germline CDR1 reads MRHNA; CDR2 reads SNTAGT. Trimming removed 4 bases at V and 1 base at J, with 7 bases between. The length of the CDR3 is 14 residues. Here the CDR3 reads CASSGTENTGELFF. For the CDR3, the DNA is TGTGCCAGCAGTGGGACTGAGAACACCGGGGAGCTGTTTTTT.

This chain uses TRBV5-1 with TRBJ2-7, with 8 bases identical to TRBD2. Germline V gives CDR1 SGHRS, CDR2 YFSETQ. Trimming removed 3 bases from V and 9 bases from J; junction bases left unmatched: 5. This CDR3 is 12 amino acids long. CDR3 DNA sequence: TGCGCCAGCAGCTCGAGCGGGAGCTCGCAGTACTTC. This gives the protein CASSSSGSSQYF.

The chain combines TRBV27 with TRBJ1-2; the D gene is possibly TRBD1 (6 bases). The CDR3 totals 12 residues. The V gene's germline CDR1 is MNHEY and CDR2 SMNVEV (reference sequence). V lost 6 bases, J lost 4 bases, and 9 bases lay in between. CDR3 nucleotides: TGTGCCAGCAGCGGACAGACCTATGGCTACACCTTC. Its translation is CASSGQTYGYTF.

The J gene is TRBJ1-2, the V gene TRBV18, with D possibly matching TRBD1 (6 bases). The CDR3 is 15 residues long. Germline V gives CDR1 KGHSH, CDR2 LQKENI. V was trimmed by 2 bases and J by 6 bases, leaving 16 bases between them. The DNA of the CDR3 is TGTGCCAGCTCACCATCTAGGGGGACGTTGGATGGCTACACCTTC. This translates into CASSPSRGTLDGYTF.

The sample holds one count of this clone. The rearrangement links TRBV6-4 to TRBJ2-7; D remains unclear. The CDR3 totals 11 residues. The germline V and J ends were trimmed by 5 bases and 1 base, with 3 bases remaining between them. Germline CDR1 reads MRHNA; CDR2 reads SNTAGT. The CDR3 DNA reads TGTGCCAGCAGTCCTTCCTACGAGCAGTACTTC. Translation: CASSPSYEQYF.

The table lists this clone with a count of one. The chain has TRBV27 and TRBJ1-2; TRBD1 agrees at 7 bases. V lost 2 bases, J lost 3 bases, and 0 bases stayed unmatched. CDR1 MNHEY and CDR2 SMNVEV come from the germline V gene (reference sequence). This CDR3 comprises 13 residues. Here the CDR3 DNA reads TGTGCCAGCAGTTTACAGGGGGACTATGGCTACACCTTC. Protein product: CASSLQGDYGYTF.

In its sample, this clone was seen once. This chain links TRBV27 with TRBJ2-4; D might be TRBD1 (5 bases). V lost 5 bases to trimming and J lost 0 bases, with 8 bases between them. The CDR3 has 14 amino acids. CDR1 and CDR2 (germline): MNHEY, SMNVEV (reference sequence). The CDR3 sequence: CASSARVAKNIQYF. In nucleotides, the CDR3 is TGTGCCAGCAGTGCCAGGGTAGCCAAAAACATTCAGTACTTC.

CDR3 DNA: TGTGCCAGCAGCCCCGACAGGGGGGCAACTAATGAAAAACTGTTTTTT. Amino acids: CASSPDRGATNEKLFF. The V gene is TRBV7-8, the J gene TRBJ1-4; 9 bases match TRBD1. V was pared by 5 bases and J by 0 bases, with 4 bases of the junction left unmatched. The CDR3 is made up of 16 amino acids. Germline values: CDR1 SGHVS, CDR2 FQNEAQ.

This chain joins TRBV14 and TRBJ2-1; D possibly corresponds to TRBD2 (5 bases). Germline CDR1 SGHDN, CDR2 FVKESK. The CDR3 length is 12 residues. V was trimmed by 5 bases and J by 12 bases, leaving 14 bases between them. CDR3 DNA: TGTGCCAGCAGCAACGGGGTAGTGGGGCAGTTCTTC. Its protein is CASSNGVVGQFF.

CDR3 loop: CASSATYEQYF. As DNA, the CDR3 is TGTGCCAGCAGTGCAACCTACGAGCAGTACTTC. The rearrangement joins TRBV2 to TRBJ2-7; D ambiguous. The ends were cut back, 4 bases at V and 2 bases at J, with 3 bases in the middle. Germline-derived CDR1 and CDR2 are SNHLY and FYNNEI. This CDR3 is built from 11 residues.

The chain couples TRBV27 to TRBJ2-7, with 10 bases matching TRBD1. Trimming removed 2 bases from V and 6 bases from J; junction bases left unmatched: 10. This CDR3 is 16 amino acids long. Germline CDR1 MNHEY, CDR2 SMNVEV (reference sequence). CDR3 DNA: TGTGCCAGCAGTTTAAACGCCGGGACAGGGGTCGGCGAGCAGTACTTC. It translates to CASSLNAGTGVGEQYF.

The rearrangement uses TRBV19 and TRBJ2-3; D possibly corresponds to TRBD2 (6 bases). CDR1 is LNHDA and CDR2 is SQIVND in the germline V gene (reference sequence). This CDR3 is 14 amino acids long. V lost 7 bases and J lost 2, with 13 bases in between. CDR3 in amino acids: CASNVGSFTDTQYF. The CDR3 DNA sequence: TGTGCCAGTAACGTCGGGAGCTTCACAGATACGCAGTATTTT.

This chain uses TRBV6-5 with TRBJ1-5, with 7 bases fitting TRBD1. Germline V gene data show CDR1 as MNHEY and CDR2 as SVGAGI. Unmatched junction bases numbered 6, after V lost 6 bases and J lost 1 base. This CDR3 has 15 residues. This CDR3 reads CASSRQGESNQPQHF. The DNA for the CDR3 is TGTGCCAGCAGCCGACAGGGTGAGAGCAATCAGCCCCAGCATTTT.